These 17 T cell receptor beta chains share one sample of origin, sequenced in a study of blood T cell repertoires in COVID-19. Sequencing used immunoSEQ multiplex PCR; TCRdb keeps in-frame clones, though not all of them. The table records about 38,000 clones, roughly 90% of them present only once. Sequencing was done on a sample of peripheral blood. The source of these receptors is a man aged 65 to 79 with active COVID-19.

The table lists this clone with a count of one. The J gene is TRBJ2-7, the V gene TRBV3-1 (or the pseudogene TRBV3-2); a possible D gene is TRBD1 (6 bases). V dropped 0 bases and J dropped 5 bases, with 11 bases sitting between them. Germline V gives CDR1 LGHDT, CDR2 YNNKEL (reference sequence). The CDR3 is made up of 14 amino acids. CDR3 sequence (DNA): TGTGCCAGCAGCCAAGATCACAGGGCCCACGAGCAGTACTTC. Its protein is CASSQDHRAHEQYF.

The chain combines TRBV6-2 or TRBV6-3 with TRBJ1-1; perhaps TRBD1 as D (5 bases). This CDR3 is 14 amino acids long. V was shortened by 6 bases and J by 1 base, with 12 bases between the two germline ends. Germline values: CDR1 MNHEY, CDR2 SVGEGT. Written as DNA, the CDR3 is TGTGCCAGCAGCATCGACAGCTGGAACACTGAAGCTTTCTTT. It encodes CASSIDSWNTEAFF.

The V and J genes are TRBV7-9 and TRBJ1-5; weak D call: TRBD1 (6 bases). V shed 1 base and J shed 7 bases, with 14 bases lying between them. The CDR3 runs to 15 residues. Per the germline V gene, CDR1 is SEHNR and CDR2 is FQNEAQ (reference sequence). The CDR3 DNA follows: TGTGCCAGCAGCTTAGACTTGGCAGGGGACCAGCCCCAGCATTTT. Translated: CASSLDLAGDQPQHF.

V is TRBV4-3 and J is TRBJ1-6, with D hard to call. Per the germline V gene, CDR1 is LGHNA and CDR2 is YSLEER. Trimming removed 1 base from V and 6 bases from J, with 10 bases in between. The CDR3 runs to 15 residues. CDR3 nucleotides: TGCGCCAGCAGCCAAGGTGTAGCCGTTAATTCACCCCTCCACTTT. This translates into CASSQGVAVNSPLHF.

The chain carries TRBV4-3 and TRBJ2-5; 12 nucleotides match TRBD2. Trimming removed 4 bases from V and 5 bases from J; junction bases left unmatched: 8. The CDR3 has 16 amino acids. Germline V gene lookup returns CDR1 LGHNA and CDR2 YSLEER. The CDR3 spells CASSPVLAGGWETQYF. The CDR3 DNA reads as TGCGCCAGCAGCCCCGTACTAGCGGGAGGTTGGGAGACCCAGTACTTC.

V and J are TRBV18 and TRBJ2-1; tentative D call: TRBD1 (6 bases). CDR3 length equals 13 residues. Trimming stripped 5 bases from V and 8 bases from J, with 13 bases between. Germline CDR1 KGHSH, CDR2 LQKENI. In DNA form, the CDR3 reads TGTGCCAGCTCAGGGGGCGCCCCCGATGAGCAGTTCTTC. Translated: CASSGGAPDEQFF.

V gene TRBV6-2 or TRBV6-3 combines with J gene TRBJ2-5, with TRBD1 as a possible D gene (6 bases). The CDR3 extends over 15 amino acids. CDR1 and CDR2 (germline): MNHEY, SVGEGT. Trimming pared 2 bases from V and 1 base from J, leaving 11 bases between. The chain's CDR3 is CASSYLDRFQETQYF. CDR3 nucleotide sequence: TGTGCCAGCAGTTACCTTGACAGGTTCCAAGAGACCCAGTACTTC.

The chain is built from TRBV11-2 and TRBJ2-1; perhaps TRBD1 as D (5 bases). CDR1 is SGHAT and CDR2 is FQNNGV in the germline V gene. V was pared by 6 bases and J by 0 bases, with 12 bases between. This CDR3 is 15 amino acids long. The chain's CDR3 is CASSYTTGSYNEQFF. CDR3 DNA: TGTGCCAGCAGTTACACTACAGGCTCCTACAATGAGCAGTTCTTC.

CDR3 amino acids: CAEGVSVLAPHNEQFF. The CDR3 DNA follows: TGTGCAGAGGGGGTCTCCGTCCTCGCGCCCCACAATGAGCAGTTCTTC. The chain links TRBV2 to TRBJ2-1; TRBD1 is a possible D gene (6 bases). Germline V lookup: CDR1 SNHLY, CDR2 FYNNEI. The CDR3 runs to 16 residues.

The chain is built from TRBV29-1 and TRBJ1-1; D not resolved. Germline V gene lookup returns CDR1 SQVTM and CDR2 ANQGSEA. Trimming removed 4 bases at V and 2 bases at J, with 5 bases between. The CDR3 runs 11 residues. This CDR3 reads CSVAKNTEAFF. DNA of the CDR3: TGCAGCGTTGCAAAAAACACTGAAGCTTTCTTT.

J is TRBJ2-2 and V is TRBV5-6; D is perhaps TRBD1 (6 bases). The ends were cut back, 3 bases at V and 0 bases at J, with 12 bases in the middle. Germline CDR1 SGHDT, CDR2 YYEEEE. The CDR3 totals 16 residues. Here the CDR3 reads CASSYPGQANTGELFF. The CDR3 region has the DNA TGTGCCAGCAGCTATCCGGGACAAGCGAACACCGGGGAGCTGTTTTTT.

The V and J genes are TRBV4-3 and TRBJ1-6; D might be TRBD1 (5 bases). The CDR3 sequence is 14 residues long. The germline CDR1 and CDR2 sequences are LGHNA and YSLEER. V was cut by 2 bases and J by 9 bases, with 11 bases left in between. The CDR3 region is CASSQQGLGSPLHF. The CDR3 DNA reads as TGCGCCAGCAGCCAACAGGGTCTAGGTTCACCCCTCCACTTT.

The chain joins TRBV28 to TRBJ1-1; TRBD1 matches 8 bases. Germline CDR1 reads MDHEN; CDR2 reads SYDVKM. V lost 8 bases, J lost 1 base, and 9 bases stayed unmatched. CDR3 size: 15 residues. Written as DNA, the CDR3 is TGTGCCAGCGAAACGCAGGGGGCTGGGAACACTGAAGCTTTCTTT. This sequence encodes CASETQGAGNTEAFF.

V usage is TRBV5-5 and J usage is TRBJ2-7; 7 bases map to TRBD1. The V and J ends lost 4 bases and 2 bases, in that order; junction bases with no gene match: 3. Germline V CDR1 and CDR2: SGHKS, YYEKEE (reference sequence). This CDR3 has 13 residues. Here the CDR3 DNA reads TGTGCCAGCAGCCCCGGGACAGCCTACGAGCAGTACTTC. Translation gives CASSPGTAYEQYF.

The chain joins TRBV10-2 to TRBJ2-3; 9 bases are shared with TRBD2. After removal of 6 bases from V and 2 bases from J, the junction contained 6 bases not matched to a gene. The CDR3 runs to 15 residues. The germline CDR1 and CDR2 sequences are WSHSY and SAAADI. CDR3 protein: CASRSLAGFTDTQYF. The CDR3 DNA reads TGCGCCAGCAGGTCCCTAGCGGGGTTCACAGATACGCAGTATTTT.

The V call is TRBV10-3, the J call TRBJ2-7; 9 bases agree with TRBD2. The ends lost 2 bases at V and 3 bases at J; junction bases unmatched: 2. The germline gives CDR1 ENHRY, CDR2 SYGVKD. The CDR3 contains 14 residues. The CDR3 DNA follows: TGTGCCATCAGTGAGCTGACTAGCGGCTACGAGCAGTACTTC. Translated: CAISELTSGYEQYF.

The gene calls are TRBV13 and TRBJ2-3; D is unresolved. Between the trimmed V and J ends, which lost 5 bases and 11 bases, there was a span of 14 bases. The CDR3 totals 12 residues. Germline V lookup: CDR1 PRHDT, CDR2 FYEKMQ (reference sequence). The CDR3 DNA follows: TGTGCCAGCAGCGCCCTCGACTCACGGCAGTATTTT. Protein: CASSALDSRQYF.